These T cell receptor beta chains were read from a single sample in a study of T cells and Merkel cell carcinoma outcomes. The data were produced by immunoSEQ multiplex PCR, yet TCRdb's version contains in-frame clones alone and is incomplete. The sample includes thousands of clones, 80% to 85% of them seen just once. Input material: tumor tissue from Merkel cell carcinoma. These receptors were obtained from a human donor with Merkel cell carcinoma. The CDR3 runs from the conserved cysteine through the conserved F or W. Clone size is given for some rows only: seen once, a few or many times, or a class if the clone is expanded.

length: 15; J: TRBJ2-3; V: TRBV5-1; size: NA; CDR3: CASRTPSGPTDTQYF
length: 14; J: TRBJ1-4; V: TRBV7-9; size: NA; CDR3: CASTYGQGREKLFF
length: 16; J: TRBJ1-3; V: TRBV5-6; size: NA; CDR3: CASSLKGLSSGNTIYF
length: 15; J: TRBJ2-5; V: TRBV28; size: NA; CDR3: CASSRFPSREETQYF
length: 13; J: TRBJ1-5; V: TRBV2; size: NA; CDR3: CASSDQVDQPQHF
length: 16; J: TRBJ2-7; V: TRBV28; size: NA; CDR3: CAPREGITGGAYEQYF
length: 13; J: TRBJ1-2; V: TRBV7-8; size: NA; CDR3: CASSLGLGYGYTF
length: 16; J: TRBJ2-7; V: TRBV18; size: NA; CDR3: CASSPLMTASSYEQYF
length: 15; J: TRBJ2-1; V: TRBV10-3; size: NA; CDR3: CAISRADGSYNEQFF
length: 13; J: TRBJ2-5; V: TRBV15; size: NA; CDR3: CATSSGEVVRQYF
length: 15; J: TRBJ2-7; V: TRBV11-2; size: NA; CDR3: CASSPMAGISYEQYF
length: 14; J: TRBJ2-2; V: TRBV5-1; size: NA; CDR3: CASSLRPLTGELFF
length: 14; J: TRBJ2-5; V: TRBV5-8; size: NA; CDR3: CASSRGQVQETQYF
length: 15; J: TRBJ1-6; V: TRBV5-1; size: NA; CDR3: CASNLSFSGNSPLHF
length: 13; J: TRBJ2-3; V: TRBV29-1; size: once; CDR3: CSVPYRGTDTQYF
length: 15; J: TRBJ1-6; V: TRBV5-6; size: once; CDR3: CASSLAGLKFSPLHF
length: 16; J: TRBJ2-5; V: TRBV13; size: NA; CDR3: CASSLGMTGSQETQYF
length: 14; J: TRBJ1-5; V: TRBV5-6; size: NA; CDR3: CASSSKDRLGPQHF
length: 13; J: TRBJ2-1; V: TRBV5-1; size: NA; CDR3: CASSIGTGSEQFF
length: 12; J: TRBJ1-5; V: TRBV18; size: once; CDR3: CASSLNNQPQHF
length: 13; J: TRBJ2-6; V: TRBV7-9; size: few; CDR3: CASSLRGANVLTF
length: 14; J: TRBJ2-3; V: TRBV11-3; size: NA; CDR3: CASSLAGGSDTQYF
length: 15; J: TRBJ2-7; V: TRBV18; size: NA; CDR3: CASSLRTSGVDEQYF
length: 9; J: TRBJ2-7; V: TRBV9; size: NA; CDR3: CASSDEQYF
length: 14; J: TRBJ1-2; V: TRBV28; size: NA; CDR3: CASSFGGKNYGYIF
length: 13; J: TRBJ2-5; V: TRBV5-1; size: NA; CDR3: CASSLAGGETQYF
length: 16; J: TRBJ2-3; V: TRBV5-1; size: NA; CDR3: CASSLQGGAGTDTQYF
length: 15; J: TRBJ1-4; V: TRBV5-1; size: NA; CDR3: CASSLAGDTYEKLFF